The T cell receptor (beta chain) described here comes from a study of T cell repertoires in cytomegalovirus infection. Study-wide background: Indicated by public TCR beta signatures were CMV infection and matching HLA type. Broader study findings: It was HLA-C-restricted CMV-specific TCR beta clonotypes that dominated the response ex vivo. Based on cumulative public TCR beta family frequency, carriers of CMV plus the relevant HLA were identified.

This clonotype was observed many times. Antigen: not known. V shed 5 bases, J shed 5 bases, and the junction held 8 bases outside the gene matches. The CDR3 sequence is 14 residues long. CDR1 is SGHTA, CDR2 FQGNSA, per germline. TCRdb redid the calling of the reads with MiXCR, one entry per CDR3 protein. Found here are about 530,000 distinct CDR3 sequences, around 27% of them singletons; the top ten hold over 10%. Material for sequencing was PBMCs. The V and J genes are TRBV7-2 and TRBJ2-5; 7 bases are a match to TRBD1. This sequence originates from a human donor in good health (CMV status not recorded). Some clones in this sample may be carry-over from other donors' samples. The CDR3, as DNA: TGTGCCAGCAGCCTAGGGGGCCGAGGGGAGACCCAGTACTTC. This codes for CASSLGGRGETQYF.